Listed below are T cell receptor beta chains from one sample, sequenced in a study of response to subunit inactivated influenza vaccine. TCRdb reanalysed the RT-PCR reads using MiXCR and keeps one entry per CDR3 protein. Of 400,000 to 650,000 distinct CDR3 sequences listed, approximately 7.3% are singletons. This specimen consisted of PBMCs from blood, obtained about 24 months after vaccination. Receptor source: a man between 50 and 69 years old who received an inactivated influenza vaccine. CDR3s include the opening cysteine and the closing phenylalanine or tryptophan. D genes are given only for firm matches. Rows may omit the clone size; those that give it use once, few, many or a size class.

TRBV12-3/TRBV12-4	.	TRBD1	TRBJ2-3	CASSTRDSRADTQYF	TGTGCCAGCAGTACCCGGGACAGCCGGGCAGATACGCAGTATTTT
TRBV19	many	TRBD2	TRBJ2-2	CASSNTGTTPVGELFF	TGTGCCAGTAGTAATACCGGGACTACGCCCGTCGGGGAGCTGTTTTTT
TRBV4-3	few	.	TRBJ2-7	CASSQGGTKIYEQYF	TGCGCCAGCAGCCAAGGAGGGACAAAGATCTACGAGCAGTACTTC
TRBV5-1	few	TRBD1	TRBJ1-1	CASGPAGGNTEAFF	TGCGCCAGCGGGCCGGCAGGGGGGAACACTGAAGCTTTCTTT
TRBV21-1	many	.	TRBJ2-7	CASSTGIPYEQYF	TGTGCCAGTTCGACAGGGATCCCCTACGAGCAGTACTTC
TRBV10-3	many	TRBD2	TRBJ2-3	CAIGLAGRTDTQYF	TGTGCCATCGGACTAGCGGGGCGCACAGATACGCAGTATTTT
TRBV18	many	.	TRBJ2-7	CASSPGVPEQYF	TGTGCCAGCTCACCAGGCGTACCCGAGCAGTACTTC
TRBV5-6	.	.	TRBJ1-1	CASSLARGGEAFF	TGTGCCAGCAGCTTGGCCCGGGGGGGCGAAGCTTTCTTT
TRBV7-2	many	.	TRBJ1-1	CASSFNGNTEAFF	TGTGCCAGCAGCTTTAACGGAAACACTGAAGCTTTCTTT
TRBV9	.	.	TRBJ1-1	CASSAGLENTEAFF	TGTGCCAGCAGCGCAGGGTTAGAGAACACTGAAGCTTTCTTT
TRBV28	few	.	TRBJ2-7	CASSAVGEGYEQYF	TGTGCCAGCAGTGCCGTTGGTGAGGGGTACGAGCAGTACTTC
TRBV23-1	.	TRBD2	TRBJ2-3	CASTSGSGRAEDTQYF	TGCGCCAGCACCTCGGGTAGCGGGAGGGCCGAAGATACGCAGTATTTT
TRBV5-6	.	TRBD1	TRBJ2-3	CASSYVDRGLTDTQYF	TGTGCCAGCAGCTACGTCGACAGGGGGTTGACAGATACGCAGTATTTT
TRBV10-3	.	.	TRBJ2-7	CAIRTGTFSSYEQYF	TGTGCCATCAGGACCGGGACTTTCAGCTCCTACGAGCAGTACTTC
TRBV6-5	few	TRBD1	TRBJ2-5	CASSYGTGRETQYF	TGTGCCAGCAGTTACGGGACAGGTCGAGAGACCCAGTACTTC
TRBV12-3/TRBV12-4	many	.	TRBJ2-1	CASSLRFEQFF	TGTGCCAGCAGCTTACGGTTTGAGCAGTTCTTC
TRBV7-2	.	TRBD1	TRBJ2-3	CASRPGTGNTDTQYF	TGTGCCAGCAGACCCGGGACAGGGAACACAGATACGCAGTATTTT
TRBV7-2	many	TRBD1	TRBJ2-1	CASSFTIRGRGNEQFF	TGTGCCAGCAGCTTCACCATCAGGGGGCGCGGGAATGAGCAGTTCTTC
TRBV5-6	.	TRBD1	TRBJ2-7	CASSLGRTGRPYEQYF	TGTGCCAGCAGCTTGGGGAGGACAGGAAGACCCTACGAGCAGTACTTC
TRBV3-1	.	.	TRBJ2-1	CASSQDPGSLNEQFF	TGTGCCAGCAGCCAAGACCCGGGCTCGCTCAATGAGCAGTTCTTC
TRBV9	many	.	TRBJ2-1	CASSSRTSVGAEQFF	TGTGCCAGCAGCTCGAGGACAAGCGTGGGGGCTGAGCAGTTCTTC
TRBV10-3	many	.	TRBJ2-5	CAISESPGETQYF	TGTGCCATCAGTGAGTCGCCTGGAGAGACCCAGTACTTC
TRBV9	.	.	TRBJ2-7	CASSATGTGEQYF	TGTGCCAGCAGCGCCACAGGGACGGGTGAGCAGTACTTC
TRBV5-1	many	.	TRBJ2-7	CASSLVQGGNEQYF	TGCGCCAGCAGCTTGGTTCAGGGTGGCAACGAGCAGTACTTC
TRBV21-1	.	.	TRBJ2-3	CASSKGRADTQYF	TGTGCCAGCAGCAAAGGTCGGGCAGATACGCAGTATTTT
TRBV5-1	many	.	TRBJ1-3	CASSRDTGFGNTIYF	TGCGCCAGCAGCCGAGACACAGGGTTTGGAAACACCATATATTTT
TRBV11-1	few	TRBD2	TRBJ2-3	CASSFPTGLAGGLSTDTQYF	TGTGCCAGCAGCTTCCCTACCGGACTAGCGGGAGGGCTGAGCACAGATACGCAGTATTTT
TRBV7-2	few	.	TRBJ2-5	CASSKPRYQETQYF	TGTGCCAGCAGTAAACCAAGATACCAAGAGACCCAGTACTTC
TRBV29-1	few	.	TRBJ2-3	CSAGGSSTDTQYF	TGCAGCGCTGGAGGATCCAGCACAGATACGCAGTATTTT
TRBV5-8	.	.	TRBJ2-3	CASSTRNSDTQYF	TGTGCCAGCAGCACGCGAAACTCAGATACGCAGTATTTT
TRBV5-1	many	.	TRBJ1-1	CASSLVGATVTEAFF	TGCGCCAGCAGCTTGGTAGGTGCGACAGTAACTGAAGCTTTCTTT
TRBV5-4	.	TRBD1	TRBJ2-5	CASSSRQGAPKETQYF	TGTGCCAGCAGCTCCAGACAGGGGGCGCCGAAAGAGACCCAGTACTTC
TRBV27	.	TRBD1	TRBJ2-7	CASRALRGQGSHEQYF	TGTGCCAGCAGGGCTTTGAGGGGACAGGGGAGCCACGAGCAGTACTTC
TRBV10-3	many	TRBD1	TRBJ2-7	CAISTGQGRREQYF	TGTGCCATCAGCACAGGACAGGGTAGGCGCGAGCAGTACTTC
TRBV29-1	many	.	TRBJ1-5	CSVGFGASGSNQPQHF	TGCAGCGTGGGTTTTGGGGCGAGCGGAAGCAATCAGCCCCAGCATTTT
TRBV7-6	few	.	TRBJ1-5	CASSRTASNQPQHF	TGTGCCAGCAGCAGGACGGCCAGCAATCAGCCCCAGCATTTT
TRBV14	many	TRBD2	TRBJ2-1	CASSPPGTTSYNEQFF	TGTGCCAGCAGCCCCCCCGGGACTACCAGCTACAATGAGCAGTTCTTC
TRBV5-1	.	TRBD2	TRBJ2-7	CASSLASLASGNNEQYF	TGCGCCAGCAGCTTGGCTTCTTTGGCTAGCGGGAACAACGAGCAGTACTTC
TRBV7-6	.	.	TRBJ2-3	CASSRGGGSASTDTQYF	TGTGCCAGCAGCCGGGGCGGAGGCTCCGCCTCCACAGATACGCAGTATTTT
TRBV29-1	few	.	TRBJ2-1	CSVEGFTGLAYNEQFF	TGCAGCGTTGAGGGATTTACAGGGCTTGCTTACAATGAGCAGTTCTTC
TRBV20-1	.	.	TRBJ2-1	CSATRPPEGTGQFF	TGCAGTGCCACCAGACCCCCGGAGGGGACGGGCCAGTTCTTC
TRBV12-3/TRBV12-4	.	.	TRBJ2-3	CASSSFSGWGTDTQYF	TGTGCCAGCAGTTCCTTCAGCGGTTGGGGGACAGATACGCAGTATTTT